These 25 T cell receptor beta chains were all obtained from the same sample, sequenced in a study of blood T cell repertoires in COVID-19. TCRdb keeps only in-frame clones here, not all; method: immunoSEQ multiplex PCR. The repertoire includes a few hundred thousand clones, nearly 90% of them detected once, and less than 2% sits in the top ten. Sequencing used PBMCs or T cells enriched from blood (not recorded which). These receptors came from a woman aged 25 to 39 who had recovered from COVID-19.

The genes are TRBV7-6 and TRBJ2-6, with D tentatively TRBD1 (5 bases). Germline V gene lookup returns CDR1 SGHVS and CDR2 FNYEAQ. This CDR3 region has 15 residues. Trimming took 5 bases from V and 2 from J, leaving 10 bases between them. The chain's CDR3 is CASSKGHPGANVLTF. Here the CDR3 DNA reads TGTGCCAGCAGCAAAGGACACCCTGGGGCCAACGTCCTGACTTTC.

The genes are TRBV6-1 and TRBJ1-2; perhaps TRBD1 as D (6 bases). Between the trimmed V and J ends, which lost 3 bases and 6 bases, there was a span of 11 bases. Germline V gene lookup returns CDR1 MNHNS and CDR2 SASEGT. The CDR3 is 13 residues long. CDR3 region: CASSDRDNDGYTF. The CDR3 nucleotides read TGTGCCAGCAGTGACCGGGACAACGATGGCTACACCTTC.

The chain uses TRBV15 and TRBJ2-7; 7 nucleotides agree with TRBD1. The J segment lost 1 base and the V segment lost 3 bases, leaving 3 bases of the junction unmatched. Looked up from germline, CDR1 is LNHNV and CDR2 is YYDKDF (reference sequence). This CDR3 has 14 amino acids. The CDR3 region is CATSSHRGSYEQYF. The CDR3 DNA is TGTGCCACCAGCAGCCACAGGGGTTCCTACGAGCAGTACTTC.

The chain uses TRBV24-1 and TRBJ2-7, with a weak D call TRBD2 (6 bases). V dropped 6 bases and J dropped 5 bases, with 7 bases sitting between them. The germline V gene has CDR1 KGHDR and CDR2 SFDVKD. The CDR3 covers 11 residues. CDR3 bases: TGTGCCACCAGTTGGGGGGACGAGCAGTACTTC. Amino acid sequence: CATSWGDEQYF.

The chain combines TRBV4-1 with TRBJ1-4; TRBD1 aligns across 7 bases. The CDR3 has 15 amino acids. Germline-derived CDR1 and CDR2 are MGHRA and YSYEKL. V was pared by 0 bases and J by 4 bases, with 2 bases of the junction left unmatched. Written as DNA, the CDR3 is TGCGCCAGCAGCCAAGATAACAGGGGTAATGAAAAACTGTTTTTT. Translation gives CASSQDNRGNEKLFF.

The J gene is TRBJ2-3, the V gene TRBV27, with 8 bases lining up with TRBD1. Germline V gene lookup returns CDR1 MNHEY and CDR2 SMNVEV (reference sequence). The CDR3 loop spans 15 amino acids. The V and J ends lost 2 bases and 0 bases, in that order; junction bases with no gene match: 1. This CDR3 reads CASSLRTGSTDTQYF. In DNA, the CDR3 is TGTGCCAGCAGTTTACGGACAGGGAGCACAGATACGCAGTATTTT.

The chain uses TRBV5-1 and TRBJ1-2; TRBD1 agrees at 7 bases. The CDR3 length is 14 residues. V lost 4 bases, J lost 8 bases, and 11 bases stayed unmatched. Germline-derived CDR1 and CDR2 are SGHRS and YFSETQ. CDR3 sequence (DNA): TGCGCCAGCAGCACGGACAGGATGGGGTTCGGCTACACCTTC. It translates to CASSTDRMGFGYTF. Looking up the rest from reference TRBV5-1 and TRBJ1-2 gives the full variable domain: KAGVTQTPRYLIKTRGQQVTLSCSPISGHRSVSWYQQTPGQGLQFLFEYFSETQRNKGNFPGRFSGRQFSNSRSEMNVSTLELGDSALYLCASSTDRMGFGYTFGSGTRLTVV.

V usage is TRBV29-1 and J usage is TRBJ2-1, with D possibly being TRBD2 (6 bases). CDR1 and CDR2 from the germline V gene are SQVTM and ANQGSEA. This CDR3 is built from 14 residues. V shed 0 bases and J shed 3 bases, with 9 bases lying between them. CDR3 DNA sequence: TGCAGCGTTGAAGATCGGGGGAACTACAATGAGCAGTTCTTC. Its translation is CSVEDRGNYNEQFF.

The V call is TRBV19, the J call TRBJ2-1, with D possibly being TRBD1 (6 bases). The CDR3 extends over 14 amino acids. Trimming left V 8 bases short and J 3 bases short, with 14 bases between. Germline CDR1 is LNHDA and CDR2 is SQIVND (reference sequence). CDR3 bases: TGTGCCAGTCAACAGGGTGATAACTACAATGAGCAGTTCTTC. Protein: CASQQGDNYNEQFF.

The chain links TRBV7-9 to TRBJ1-5, with 7 bases lining up with TRBD1. CDR1 is SEHNR, CDR2 FQNEAQ, per germline (reference sequence). The CDR3 totals 14 residues. The V segment lost 3 bases and the J segment 9 bases; nucleotides outside the gene matches: 8. The CDR3: CASSFTRGDGPQHF. In DNA form, the CDR3 reads TGTGCCAGCAGCTTTACCAGGGGGGATGGGCCCCAGCATTTT.

This chain connects TRBV7-2 to TRBJ1-3; 9 bases agree with TRBD1. Germline V lookup: CDR1 SGHTA, CDR2 FQGNSA. V lost 1 base, J lost 3 bases, and 4 bases stayed unmatched. This CDR3 is built from 16 residues. The CDR3 sequence is CASSLEGTGFGNTIYF. CDR3 nucleotides: TGTGCCAGCAGCTTAGAAGGGACAGGGTTTGGAAACACCATATATTTT.

This clone was picked up one time. The chain employs TRBV19 and TRBJ2-2; D perhaps matches TRBD2 (5 bases). CDR1 and CDR2 from the germline V gene are LNHDA and SQIVND (reference sequence). The V end was cut by 6 bases, the J end by 4 bases, with 15 bases between. The length of the CDR3 is 15 residues. CDR3 region: CASRKEGLRTGELFF. In nucleotides, the CDR3 is TGTGCCAGTAGAAAAGAGGGCTTACGCACCGGGGAGCTGTTTTTT.

The J gene is TRBJ2-5, the V gene TRBV5-1; TRBD2 matches at 7 bases. CDR3 length: 15 amino acids. V was clipped by 4 bases and J by 4 bases; unmatched bases: 10. Germline V gene data show CDR1 as SGHRS and CDR2 as YFSETQ. Written as DNA, the CDR3 is TGCGCCAGCAGCCTCGACCCAAGACTAGCAGAGACCCAGTACTTC. Translation gives CASSLDPRLAETQYF.

The rearrangement uses TRBV12-5 and TRBJ2-1; 8 positions agree with TRBD1. Germline CDR1 reads LGHNT; CDR2 reads FRNRAP. With V trimmed by 4 bases and J by 4 bases, 6 bases remained unmatched. The CDR3 contains 15 residues. The CDR3 loop reads CASGSGQGPYNEQFF. The CDR3 DNA reads TGTGCTAGTGGTTCCGGACAGGGACCGTACAATGAGCAGTTCTTC.

The chain carries TRBV9 and TRBJ2-2; TRBD2 aligns across 10 bases. This CDR3 contains 16 residues. Per germline, CDR1 SGDLS and CDR2 YYNGEE. V shed 2 bases and J 5 bases; nucleotides not matched to a gene: 6. The CDR3 loop reads CASSVLTGLATGELFF. In DNA form, the CDR3 reads TGTGCCAGCAGCGTCTTGACGGGACTAGCGACCGGGGAGCTGTTTTTT.

The chain employs TRBV6-5 and TRBJ1-6; 9 nucleotides agree with TRBD1. The CDR3 has 15 amino acids. Germline values: CDR1 MNHEY, CDR2 SVGAGI. The ends lost 6 bases at V and 0 bases at J; junction bases unmatched: 0. The CDR3 here is CASRDRGSYNSPLHF. CDR3 nucleotide sequence: TGTGCCAGCAGGGACAGGGGCTCCTATAATTCACCCCTCCACTTT.

V is TRBV12-3 or TRBV12-4 and J is TRBJ1-1; D unclear. The CDR3 covers 12 residues. V lost 3 bases and J 0 bases, leaving 2 bases between the germline ends. CDR3 sequence (DNA): TGTGCCAGCAGTTTTATGAACACTGAAGCTTTCTTT. Protein product: CASSFMNTEAFF.

J is TRBJ2-3 and V is TRBV19; 7 bases agree with TRBD2. The V and J ends lost 5 bases and 1 base, in that order; junction bases with no gene match: 6. Germline lookup yields CDR1 LNHDA and CDR2 SQIVND (reference sequence). The CDR3 loop spans 15 amino acids. In DNA, the CDR3 is TGTGCCAGTAGTTCCGGCGGGGGTGGCACAGATACGCAGTATTTT. Its protein is CASSSGGGGTDTQYF.

This rearrangement joins TRBV19 to TRBJ2-5; the match to TRBD2 covers 7 bases. V gave up 2 bases and J gave up 2 bases; unmatched junction bases: 5. Looked up from germline, CDR1 is LNHDA and CDR2 is SQIVND (reference sequence). CDR3 length: 15 amino acids. The CDR3 DNA is TGTGCCAGTAGTATATTGAGCGGGAATCAAGAGACCCAGTACTTC. Protein: CASSILSGNQETQYF.

In DNA, the CDR3 is TGTGCCAGCAGTCCCACCCTGCTATCCGCCGGGGAGCTGTTTTTT. Its translation is CASSPTLLSAGELFF. The chain combines TRBV27 with TRBJ2-2; D unclear. V shed 5 bases and J shed 6 bases, with 16 bases lying between them. CDR3 length: 15 amino acids. The V gene's germline CDR1 is MNHEY and CDR2 SMNVEV (reference sequence).

The chain employs TRBV18 and TRBJ1-5; D possibly corresponds to TRBD1 (5 bases). Trimming shortened V by 3 bases and J by 5 bases, and 11 bases separated the two germline ends. Germline V gene data show CDR1 as KGHSH and CDR2 as LQKENI. The CDR3 sequence is 14 residues long. CDR3 DNA: TGTGCCAGCTCACCCTCAGCGGGGGATCAGCCCCAGCATTTT. This codes for CASSPSAGDQPQHF.

This chain uses TRBV12-3 or TRBV12-4 with TRBJ2-2; D not certain. V was pared by 3 bases and J by 7 bases, with 9 bases between. The CDR3 runs to 13 residues. In DNA form, the CDR3 reads TGTGCCAGCAGTTTGATCGACAACGGGGAGCTGTTTTTT. It encodes CASSLIDNGELFF.

V is TRBV12-3 or TRBV12-4 and J is TRBJ1-2; TRBD1 matches at 9 bases. V was pared by 6 bases and J by 7 bases, with 6 bases of the junction left unmatched. The CDR3 covers 13 residues. The CDR3 bases are TGTGCCAGCAGCCGGACAGGGGCTGGTGGCTACACCTTC. Its protein is CASSRTGAGGYTF.

The genes are TRBV12-3 or TRBV12-4 and TRBJ2-7; maybe TRBD1 (6 bases). Between the trimmed V and J ends, which lost 4 bases and 3 bases, there was a span of 7 bases. CDR3 size: 12 residues. CDR3 DNA sequence: TGTGCCAGCAGTTGGACAGTCTACGAGCAGTACTTC. It encodes CASSWTVYEQYF.

This clone was seen more than once but under ten times. The CDR3 loop reads CASSQSHSPPFNSPLHF. As DNA, the CDR3 is TGCGCCAGCAGCCAAAGTCACTCTCCCCCTTTTAATTCACCCCTCCACTTT. The chain couples TRBV4-1 to TRBJ1-6; unclear D gene. Looked up from germline, CDR1 is MGHRA and CDR2 is YSYEKL. V lost 2 bases to trimming and J lost 6 bases, with 17 bases between them. The CDR3 has 17 amino acids.